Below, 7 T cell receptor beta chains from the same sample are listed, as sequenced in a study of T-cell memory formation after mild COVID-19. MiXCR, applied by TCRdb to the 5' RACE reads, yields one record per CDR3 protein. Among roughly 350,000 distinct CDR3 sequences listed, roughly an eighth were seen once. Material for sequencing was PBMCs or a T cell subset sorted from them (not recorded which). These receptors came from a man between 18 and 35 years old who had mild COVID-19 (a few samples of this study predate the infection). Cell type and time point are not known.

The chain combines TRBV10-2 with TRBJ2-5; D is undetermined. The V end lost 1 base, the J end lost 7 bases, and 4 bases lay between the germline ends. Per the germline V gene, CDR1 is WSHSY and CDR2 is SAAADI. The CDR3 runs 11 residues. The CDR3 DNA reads TGCGCCAGCAGTGAGTGGGGGACCCAGTACTTC. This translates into CASSEWGTQYF.

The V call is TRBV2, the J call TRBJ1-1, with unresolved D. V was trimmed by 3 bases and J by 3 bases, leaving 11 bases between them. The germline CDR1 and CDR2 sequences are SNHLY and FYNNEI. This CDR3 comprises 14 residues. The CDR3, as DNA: TGTGCCAGCAGTGATAAGGGAGGCGACACTGAAGCTTTCTTT. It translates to CASSDKGGDTEAFF.

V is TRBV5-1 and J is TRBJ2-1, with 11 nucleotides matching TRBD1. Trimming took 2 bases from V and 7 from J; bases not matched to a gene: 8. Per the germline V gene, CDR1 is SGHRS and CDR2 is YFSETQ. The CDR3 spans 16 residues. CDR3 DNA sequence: TGCGCCAGCAGCTTCCCCTTAGGGACAGGGGGAAATGAGCAGTTCTTC. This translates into CASSFPLGTGGNEQFF.

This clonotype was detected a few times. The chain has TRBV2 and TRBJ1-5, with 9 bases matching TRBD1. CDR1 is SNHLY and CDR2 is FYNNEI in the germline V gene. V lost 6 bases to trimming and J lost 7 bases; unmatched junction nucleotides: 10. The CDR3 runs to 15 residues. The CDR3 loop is CASRKDRGIRQPQHF. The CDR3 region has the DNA TGTGCCAGCAGAAAGGACAGGGGTATACGACAGCCCCAGCATTTT.

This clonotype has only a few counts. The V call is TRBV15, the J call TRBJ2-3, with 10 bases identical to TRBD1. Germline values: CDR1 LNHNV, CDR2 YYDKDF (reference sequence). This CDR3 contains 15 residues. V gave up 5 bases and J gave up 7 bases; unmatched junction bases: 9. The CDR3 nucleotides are TGTGCCACCAGCGCCATGACAGGGGGCGGAAATACGCAGTATTTT. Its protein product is CATSAMTGGGNTQYF. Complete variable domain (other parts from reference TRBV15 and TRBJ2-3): DAMVIQNPRYQVTQFGKPVTLSCSQTLNHNVMYWYQQKSSQAPKLLFHYYDKDFNNEADTPDNFQSRRPNTSFCFLDIRSPGLGDTAMYLCATSAMTGGGNTQYFGPGTRLTVL.

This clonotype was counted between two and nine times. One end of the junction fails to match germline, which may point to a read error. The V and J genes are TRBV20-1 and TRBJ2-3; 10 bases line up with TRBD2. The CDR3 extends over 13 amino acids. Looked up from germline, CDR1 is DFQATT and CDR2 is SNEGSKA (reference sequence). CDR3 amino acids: CRATSGVVDTQYF. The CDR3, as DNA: TGCAGGGCTACTAGCGGGGTTGTGGATACGCAGTATTTT.

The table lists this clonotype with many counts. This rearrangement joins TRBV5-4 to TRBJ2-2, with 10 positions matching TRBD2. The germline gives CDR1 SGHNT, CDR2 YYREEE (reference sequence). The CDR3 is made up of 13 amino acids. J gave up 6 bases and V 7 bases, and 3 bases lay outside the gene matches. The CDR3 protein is CASWSGGAGELFF. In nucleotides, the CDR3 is TGTGCCAGCTGGAGCGGGGGGGCCGGGGAGCTGTTTTTT.